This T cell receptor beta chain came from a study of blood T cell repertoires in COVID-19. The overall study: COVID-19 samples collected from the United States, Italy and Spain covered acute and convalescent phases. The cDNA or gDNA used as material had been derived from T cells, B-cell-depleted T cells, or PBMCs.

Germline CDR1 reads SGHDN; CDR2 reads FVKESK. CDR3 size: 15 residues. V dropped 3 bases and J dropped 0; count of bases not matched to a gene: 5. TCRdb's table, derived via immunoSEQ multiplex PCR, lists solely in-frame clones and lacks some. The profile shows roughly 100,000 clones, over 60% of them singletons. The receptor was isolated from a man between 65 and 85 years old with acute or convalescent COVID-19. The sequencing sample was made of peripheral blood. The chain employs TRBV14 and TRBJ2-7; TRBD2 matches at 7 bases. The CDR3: CASSHQRDFSYEQYF. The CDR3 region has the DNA TGTGCCAGCAGCCACCAGCGGGATTTCTCCTACGAGCAGTACTTC. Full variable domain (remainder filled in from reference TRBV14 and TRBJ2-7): EAGVTQFPSHSVIEKGQTVTLRCDPISGHDNLYWYRRVMGKEIKFLLHFVKESKQDESGMPNNRFLAERTGGTYSTLKVQPAELEDSGVYFCASSHQRDFSYEQYFGPGTRLTVT.